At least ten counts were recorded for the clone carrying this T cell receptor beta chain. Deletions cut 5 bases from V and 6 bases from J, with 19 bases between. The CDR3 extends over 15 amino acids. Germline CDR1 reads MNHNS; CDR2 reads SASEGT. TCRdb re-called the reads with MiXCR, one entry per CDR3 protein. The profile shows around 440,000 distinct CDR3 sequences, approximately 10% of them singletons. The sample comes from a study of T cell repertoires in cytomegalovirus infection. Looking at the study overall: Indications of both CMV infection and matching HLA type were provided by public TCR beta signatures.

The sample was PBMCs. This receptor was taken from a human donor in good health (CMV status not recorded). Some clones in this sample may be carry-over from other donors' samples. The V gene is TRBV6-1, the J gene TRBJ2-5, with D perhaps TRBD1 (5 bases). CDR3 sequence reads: CASSSPGRARQTQYF. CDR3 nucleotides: TGTGCCAGCAGTTCCCCCGGCAGGGCGAGGCAGACCCAGTACTTC.